The rows below give T cell receptor beta chains drawn from one sample of a study of blood T cell repertoires in COVID-19. Sequencing used immunoSEQ multiplex PCR; TCRdb keeps in-frame clones, though not all of them. The sample gives roughly 220,000 clones, about 83% of which show up once; 6.8% is in the top ten. Sequencing was performed on PBMCs or T cells enriched from blood (not recorded which). Receptors were obtained from a woman aged 40 to 50 who had recovered from COVID-19. Both conserved end residues are part of each CDR3. A D gene is named only where the DNA matches it firmly. Size is omitted from some rows. Given values are once, few, many or a class for expanded clones.

abundance	j_gene	v_gene	d_gene	CDR3nt	CDR3aa
-	TRBJ2-7	TRBV9	TRBD2	TGTGCCAGCAGCCCTGGGACTAGCGGGAGTTCCTACGAGCAGTACTTC	CASSPGTSGSSYEQYF
-	TRBJ2-2	TRBV5-1	-	TGCGCCAGCAGCCCGTCCGGGGCCGGGGAGCTGTTTTTT	CASSPSGAGELFF
once	TRBJ2-2	TRBV7-2	TRBD1	TGTGCCAGCAGCGCCCAAGGGACAGGGAACACCGGGGAGCTGTTTTTT	CASSAQGTGNTGELFF
-	TRBJ1-2	TRBV5-1	-	TGCGCCAGCAGCTTGGCCCCGACAGATGGCTACACCTTC	CASSLAPTDGYTF
-	TRBJ2-2	TRBV7-9	TRBD2	TGTGCCAGCAGGTCGGGACTAGAGTCCGGGGAGCTGTTTTTT	CASRSGLESGELFF
-	TRBJ1-2	TRBV14	TRBD1	TGTGCCAGCAGCCTTGGGACAGGTAGCTATGGCTACACCTTC	CASSLGTGSYGYTF
-	TRBJ1-2	TRBV9	-	TGTGCCAGCACCGGGGGGGCTTATGGCTACACCTTC	CASTGGAYGYTF
-	TRBJ2-1	TRBV5-1	-	TGCGCCAGCAGCGACGACAGCAATGAGCAGTTCTTC	CASSDDSNEQFF
few	TRBJ1-5	TRBV12-3/TRBV12-4	TRBD1	TGTGCCAGCAGCAGGACAGGGAATCAGCCCCAGCATTTT	CASSRTGNQPQHF
-	TRBJ1-2	TRBV11-2	TRBD1	TGTGCCAGCAGCCCTCGAACAGGGGGCGAGCGTGGCTACACCTTC	CASSPRTGGERGYTF
-	TRBJ2-5	TRBV2	TRBD2	TGTGCCAGCAGTGGAGCACTAGCGGGCCTCCAAGAGACCCAGTACTTC	CASSGALAGLQETQYF
-	TRBJ2-1	TRBV25-1	-	TGTGCCAGCAGTGAATTAGGGGGGGATGAGCAGTTCTTC	CASSELGGDEQFF
-	TRBJ1-2	TRBV30	TRBD1	TGTGCCTGGAGTGCGGGACAGGGGGTCTTTGGCTACACCTTC	CAWSAGQGVFGYTF
-	TRBJ1-1	TRBV6-5	-	TGTGCCCGACGGGAGGGAGGATTTATGAACACTGAAGCTTTCTTT	CARREGGFMNTEAFF
-	TRBJ1-6	TRBV10-2	-	TGCGCCAGCAGTGAGCAACAGCTCGCAGGTTCACCCCTCCACTTT	CASSEQQLAGSPLHF
-	TRBJ2-5	TRBV10-3	TRBD2	TGTGCCATCAGTGCCGGGACTAGCGGGAGTGGTGAGACCCAGTACTTC	CAISAGTSGSGETQYF
-	TRBJ1-1	TRBV5-4	-	TGTGCCAGCAGCCCCGCGATTGGGAACACTGAAGCTTTCTTT	CASSPAIGNTEAFF
-	TRBJ1-4	TRBV2	TRBD1	TGTGCCAGCAGAGACCGGGACAGGATTAATGAAAAACTGTTTTTT	CASRDRDRINEKLFF
-	TRBJ2-7	TRBV5-1	TRBD2	TGCGCCAGCAGCTTAACAGCGGGAGGGAACGAGCAGTACTTC	CASSLTAGGNEQYF
few	TRBJ1-5	TRBV5-5	TRBD1	TGTGCCAGCAGCTTGGTAACAGGGGGTAATCAGCCCCAGCATTTT	CASSLVTGGNQPQHF
-	TRBJ1-2	TRBV18	TRBD1	TGTGCCAGCTCACCACTGAGGACAGGGATAATCGGTGACTATGGCTACACCTTC	CASSPLRTGIIGDYGYTF
once	TRBJ1-1	TRBV2	-	TGTGCCAGCAGTGGAAGAGCATTTTTGGCTTTCTTT	CASSGRAFLAFF
-	TRBJ2-7	TRBV7-9	-	TGTGCCAGCAGCCGTGGTCAGGGGCCTGCCTACGAGCAGTACTTC	CASSRGQGPAYEQYF
-	TRBJ1-4	TRBV2	-	TGTGCCAGCACCAGACAGAGGAGTGAAAAACTGTTTTTT	CASTRQRSEKLFF
-	TRBJ1-1	TRBV11-2	-	TGTGCCAGCAGCCGCAGGGCCATGAACACTGAAGCTTTCTTT	CASSRRAMNTEAFF
-	TRBJ1-4	TRBV25-1	TRBD1	TGTGCCAGCAGTGAATATACAGGGGGCAAAAATGAAAAACTGTTTTTT	CASSEYTGGKNEKLFF
-	TRBJ2-3	TRBV3-1/TRBV3-2	-	TGTGCCAGCAGTCTATTATCAGATACGCAGTATTTT	CASSLLSDTQYF
-	TRBJ2-1	TRBV15	-	TGTGCCACCAGCAGAGAAATCGGAGGGGCGGGATACAATGAGCAGTTCTTC	CATSREIGGAGYNEQFF
-	TRBJ2-1	TRBV28	TRBD2	TGTGCCAGCAGTTTATGGGAGACGGGACTAGCGGCCGTTCACAATGAGCAGTTCTTC	CASSLWETGLAAVHNEQFF
-	TRBJ1-1	TRBV19	-	TGTGCCAGTAACCTGGGGAGGGGGAAGAACACTGAAGCTTTCTTT	CASNLGRGKNTEAFF
-	TRBJ2-7	TRBV5-1	-	TGCGCCAGCAGCTTGTCTAGCTCCTACGAGCAGTACTTC	CASSLSSSYEQYF
-	TRBJ2-5	TRBV27	TRBD2	TGTGCCAGCAGTACTGGGACTAGCGGGGGGGAGACCCAGTACTTC	CASSTGTSGGETQYF
-	TRBJ1-5	TRBV7-2	-	TGTGCCAGCAGCTTATCCTGGGGGCGCAATCAGCCCCAGCATTTT	CASSLSWGRNQPQHF
-	TRBJ2-5	TRBV28	-	TGTGCCAGCAGTTGGCAGGGTATACCCAAAGAGACCCAGTACTTC	CASSWQGIPKETQYF
once	TRBJ2-5	TRBV6-2/TRBV6-3	-	TGTGCCAGCAGTTATCCCCAGAGGGAGGCGACGGAGACCCAGTACTTC	CASSYPQREATETQYF
once	TRBJ2-7	TRBV2	TRBD1	TGTGCCAGCATTAGGTCCAGGGGGCTGGCCGACGAGCAGTACTTC	CASIRSRGLADEQYF
-	TRBJ2-2	TRBV15	-	TGTGCCACCAGCAGAGATGAGGGGACAAGGAACACCGGGGAGCTGTTTTTT	CATSRDEGTRNTGELFF
-	TRBJ2-3	TRBV24-1	TRBD1	TGTGCCACCAGGGACAGGGCGGCAGATACGCAGTATTTT	CATRDRAADTQYF
-	TRBJ2-7	TRBV27	TRBD2	TGTGCCAGCAGTTTTAGGCGGGAGCCCTCCTACGAGCAGTACTTC	CASSFRREPSYEQYF